This TCR beta chain was retrieved from a study of T cells after posttransplantation cyclophosphamide. Losses at the gene ends were 6 bases for V and 7 bases for J; bases not matched to a gene: 7. There are 13 residues in the CDR3. Germline V CDR1 and CDR2: MNHNY, SVGAGI (reference sequence). Study-level findings and limits: Recipient CMV seropositivity and CMV reactivation strongly tracked TRB clonality.

Concerning this clone itself: Its antigen remains unidentified.

Repertoires were generated with immunoSEQ multiplex PCR, while TCRdb's copy carries only in-frame clones and drops some. Of 8,500 to 13,000 clones listed, 70% to 90% are singletons. Treatment was busulfan-fludarabine conditioning, a marrow graft, and cyclophosphamide on days +3 and +4. This receptor was obtained from a female patient in her fifties who received an allogeneic stem cell transplant from a related donor, was CMV-positive, and had no GVHD. Some T cells may possibly be graft donor cells. This sequence joins TRBV6-6 and TRBJ1-2; TRBD1 agrees at 8 bases. The sample here was PBMCs, taken after allogeneic stem cell transplant with posttransplant cyclophosphamide. DNA for the CDR3: TGTGCCAGCAGGTCGATACAGGGGGTTGGCTACACCTTC. It is translated as CASRSIQGVGYTF.